This T cell receptor (beta chain) is from a study of CD8 T cells in ankylosing spondylitis. The CDR3 totals 15 residues. V shed 9 bases, J shed 1 base, and the junction held 4 bases outside the gene matches. Germline-derived CDR1 and CDR2 are LNHDA and SQIVND (reference sequence). It was by quantitative 5'-RACE with molecular barcodes that TCR beta libraries were made. TCRdb reanalysed the 5' RACE reads using MiXCR and keeps one entry per CDR3 protein. This sample has under 250,000 distinct CDR3 sequences, with 32% found just once. For this clonotype: Its target is unknown.

Study conclusions and caveats: Disease-linked clones had a CD8+ phenotype and relatively low frequency in peripheral blood. Reportedly, significant enrichment of disease-linked clones occurred in matched ankylosing spondylitis synovial fluid. Several highly homologous variants formed a TCR beta motif that appeared characteristic of ankylosing spondylitis blood.

The TCR comes from a male donor with ankylosing spondylitis or in good health (not recorded which). This sequence joins TRBV19 and TRBJ2-2; 11 positions agree with TRBD1. Sequencing was done on a sample of blood, either unsorted or a sorted T cell fraction (not recorded which). DNA of the CDR3: TGTGCCAGCCGAGGGACAGGGGGGAACACCGGGGAGCTGTTTTTT. It translates to CASRGTGGNTGELFF.